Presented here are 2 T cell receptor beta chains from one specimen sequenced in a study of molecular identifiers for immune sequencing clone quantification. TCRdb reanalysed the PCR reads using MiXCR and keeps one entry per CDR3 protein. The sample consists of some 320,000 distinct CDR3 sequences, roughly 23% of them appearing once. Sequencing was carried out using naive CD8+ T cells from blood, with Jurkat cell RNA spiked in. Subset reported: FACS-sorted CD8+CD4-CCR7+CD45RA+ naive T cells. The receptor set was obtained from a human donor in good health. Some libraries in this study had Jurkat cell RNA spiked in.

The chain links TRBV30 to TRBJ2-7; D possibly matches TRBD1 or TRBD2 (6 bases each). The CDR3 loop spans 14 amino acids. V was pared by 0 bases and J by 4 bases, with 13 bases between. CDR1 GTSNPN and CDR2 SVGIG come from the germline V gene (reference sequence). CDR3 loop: CAWSVRGGRYEQYF. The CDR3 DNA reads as TGTGCCTGGAGTGTACGTGGGGGGCGATACGAGCAGTACTTC.

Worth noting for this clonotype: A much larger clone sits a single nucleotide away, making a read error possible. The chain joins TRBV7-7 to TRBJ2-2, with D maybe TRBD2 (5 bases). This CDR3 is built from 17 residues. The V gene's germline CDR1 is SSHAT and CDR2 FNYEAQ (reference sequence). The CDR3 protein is CAGSLDMRGQDTGELFF. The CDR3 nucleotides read TGTGCTGGCAGCTTAGACATGAGAGGGCAGGACACCGGGGAGCTGTTTTTT.